This TCR beta chain was captured in a study of blood T cell repertoires in COVID-19. Study information: Donors in the United States, Italy and Spain gave samples during acute or convalescent COVID-19. T cells, B-cell-depleted T cells, or PBMCs supplied cDNA or gDNA.

Original methodology: Nucleated cell number was recorded as an estimate derived from reference gene primer amplification. This table comes from immunoSEQ multiplex PCR, and its TCRdb copy is limited to in-frame clones, with some not included. D and trimming come from the DNA, and the V and J calls and clone size come from that table. The sample shows tens of thousands of clones, 88% of them seen only once. From germline, CDR1 is SGHTA and CDR2 FQGNSA. The CDR3 contains 13 residues. Germline trimming cut 5 bases from V and 5 bases from J; bases unmatched to any gene: 3. The chain joins TRBV7-2 to TRBJ2-5, with 9 bases fitting TRBD2. This TCR was recovered from a human donor in a cohort sampled during active COVID-19. Sequencing was performed on peripheral blood. CDR3 bases: TGTGCCAGCAGCGCGGGGGGGCGTGAGACCCAGTACTTC. It is translated as CASSAGGRETQYF.